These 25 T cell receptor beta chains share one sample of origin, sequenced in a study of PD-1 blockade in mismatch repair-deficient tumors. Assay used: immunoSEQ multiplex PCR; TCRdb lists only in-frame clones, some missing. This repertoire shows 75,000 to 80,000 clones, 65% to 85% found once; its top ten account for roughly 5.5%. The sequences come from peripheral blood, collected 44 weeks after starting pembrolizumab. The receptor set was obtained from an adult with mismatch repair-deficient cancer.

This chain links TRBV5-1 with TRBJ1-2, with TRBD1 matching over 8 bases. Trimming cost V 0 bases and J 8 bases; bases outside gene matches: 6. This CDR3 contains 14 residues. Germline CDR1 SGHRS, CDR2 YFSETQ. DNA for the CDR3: TGCGCCAGCAGCTTGGGGCAGGGGGCGGAAGGCTACACCTTC. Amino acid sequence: CASSLGQGAEGYTF.

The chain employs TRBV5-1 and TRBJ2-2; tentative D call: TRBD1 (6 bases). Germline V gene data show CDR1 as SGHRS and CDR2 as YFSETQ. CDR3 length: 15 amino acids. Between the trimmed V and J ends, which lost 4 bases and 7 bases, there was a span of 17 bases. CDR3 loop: CASSDRTAGGGELFF. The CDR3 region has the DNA TGCGCCAGCAGCGACAGGACGGCTGGAGGCGGGGAGCTGTTTTTT.

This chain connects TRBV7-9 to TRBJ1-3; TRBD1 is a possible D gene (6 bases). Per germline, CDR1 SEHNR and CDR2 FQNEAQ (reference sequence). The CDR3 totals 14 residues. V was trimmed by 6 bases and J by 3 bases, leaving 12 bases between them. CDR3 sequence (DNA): TGTGCCAGCAGTAAGGAGGGGGTTGGAAACACCATATATTTT. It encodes CASSKEGVGNTIYF.

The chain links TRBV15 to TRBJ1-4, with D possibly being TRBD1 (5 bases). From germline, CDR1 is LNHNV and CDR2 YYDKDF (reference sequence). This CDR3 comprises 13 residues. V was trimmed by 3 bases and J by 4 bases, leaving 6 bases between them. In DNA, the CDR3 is TGTGCCACCAGCAGGGGGGTTAATGAAAAACTGTTTTTT. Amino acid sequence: CATSRGVNEKLFF.

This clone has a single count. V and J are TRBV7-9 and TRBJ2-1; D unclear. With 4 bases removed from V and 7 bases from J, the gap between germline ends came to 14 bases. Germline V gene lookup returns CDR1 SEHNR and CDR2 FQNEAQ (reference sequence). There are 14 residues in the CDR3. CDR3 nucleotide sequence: TGTGCCAGCAGCTGGGAAGGGATACAAAATGAGCAGTTCTTC. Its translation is CASSWEGIQNEQFF.

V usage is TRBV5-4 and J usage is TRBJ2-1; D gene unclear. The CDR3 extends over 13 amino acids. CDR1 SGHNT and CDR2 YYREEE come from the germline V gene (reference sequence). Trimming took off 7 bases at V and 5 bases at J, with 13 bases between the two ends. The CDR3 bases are TGTGCCAGCGCCCGGCGAGTCAACAATGAGCAGTTCTTC. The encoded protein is CASARRVNNEQFF.

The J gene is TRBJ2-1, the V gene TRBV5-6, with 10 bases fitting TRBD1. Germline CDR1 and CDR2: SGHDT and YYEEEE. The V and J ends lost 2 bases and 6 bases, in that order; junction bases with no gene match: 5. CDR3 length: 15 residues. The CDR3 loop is CASSFRTGGPNEQFF. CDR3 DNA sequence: TGTGCCAGCAGCTTCAGGACAGGGGGTCCCAATGAGCAGTTCTTC.

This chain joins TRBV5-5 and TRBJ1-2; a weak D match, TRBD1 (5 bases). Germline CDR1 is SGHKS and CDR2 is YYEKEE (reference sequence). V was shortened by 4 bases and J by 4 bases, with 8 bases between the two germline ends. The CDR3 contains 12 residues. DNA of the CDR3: TGTGCCAGCAGCGGAACAGGCTATGGCTACACCTTC. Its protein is CASSGTGYGYTF.

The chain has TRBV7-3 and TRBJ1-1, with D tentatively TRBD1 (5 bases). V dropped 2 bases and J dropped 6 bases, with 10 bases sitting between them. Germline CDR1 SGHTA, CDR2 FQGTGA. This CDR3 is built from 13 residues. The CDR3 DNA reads TGTGCCAGCAGCTTAGGGGGGGTCTCTGAAGCTTTCTTT. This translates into CASSLGGVSEAFF.

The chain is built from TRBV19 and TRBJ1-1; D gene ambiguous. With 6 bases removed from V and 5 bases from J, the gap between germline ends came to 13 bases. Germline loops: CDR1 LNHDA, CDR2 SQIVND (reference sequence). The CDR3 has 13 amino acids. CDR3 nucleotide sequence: TGTGCCAGTAGCTCGTTAAGCGGGACTGAAGCTTTCTTT. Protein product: CASSSLSGTEAFF.

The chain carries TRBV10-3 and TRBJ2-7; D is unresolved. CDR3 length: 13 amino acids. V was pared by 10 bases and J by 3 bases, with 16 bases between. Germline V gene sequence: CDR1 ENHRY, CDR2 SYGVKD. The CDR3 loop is CATQPPDFYEQYF. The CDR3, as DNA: TGTGCCACCCAGCCCCCTGATTTCTACGAGCAGTACTTC.

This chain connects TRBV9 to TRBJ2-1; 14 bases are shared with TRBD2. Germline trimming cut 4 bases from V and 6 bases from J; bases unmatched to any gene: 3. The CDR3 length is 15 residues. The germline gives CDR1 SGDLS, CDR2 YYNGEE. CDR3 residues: CASSPGLAGVNEQFF. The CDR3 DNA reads TGTGCCAGCAGCCCGGGACTAGCGGGAGTCAATGAGCAGTTCTTC. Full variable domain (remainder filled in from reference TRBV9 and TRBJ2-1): DSGVTQTPKHLITATGQRVTLRCSPRSGDLSVYWYQQSLDQGLQFLIQYYNGEERAKGNILERFSAQQFPDLHSELNLSSLELGDSALYFCASSPGLAGVNEQFFGPGTRLTVL.

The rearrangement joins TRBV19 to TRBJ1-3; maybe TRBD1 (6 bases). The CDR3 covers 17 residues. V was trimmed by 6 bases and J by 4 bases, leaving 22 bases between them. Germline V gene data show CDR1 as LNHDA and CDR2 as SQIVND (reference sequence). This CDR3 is CASRTPLTRGSGNTIYF. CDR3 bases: TGTGCCAGTAGAACGCCCCTAACCAGGGGATCAGGAAACACCATATATTTT.

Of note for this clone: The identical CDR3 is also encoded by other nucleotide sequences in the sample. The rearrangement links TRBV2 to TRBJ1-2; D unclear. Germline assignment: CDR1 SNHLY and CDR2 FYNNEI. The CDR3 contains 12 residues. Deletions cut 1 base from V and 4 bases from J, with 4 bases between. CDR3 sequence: CASSEDSYGYTF. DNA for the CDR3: TGTGCCAGCAGTGAAGACAGCTATGGCTACACCTTC.

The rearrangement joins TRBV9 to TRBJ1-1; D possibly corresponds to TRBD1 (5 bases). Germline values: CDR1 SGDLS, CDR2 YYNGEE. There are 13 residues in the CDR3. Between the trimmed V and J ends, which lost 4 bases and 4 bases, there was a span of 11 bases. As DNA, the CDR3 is TGTGCCAGCAGCCCAGGGTTGGGCACTGAAGCTTTCTTT. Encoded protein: CASSPGLGTEAFF. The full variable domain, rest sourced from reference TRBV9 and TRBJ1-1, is DSGVTQTPKHLITATGQRVTLRCSPRSGDLSVYWYQQSLDQGLQFLIQYYNGEERAKGNILERFSAQQFPDLHSELNLSSLELGDSALYFCASSPGLGTEAFFGQGTRLTVV.

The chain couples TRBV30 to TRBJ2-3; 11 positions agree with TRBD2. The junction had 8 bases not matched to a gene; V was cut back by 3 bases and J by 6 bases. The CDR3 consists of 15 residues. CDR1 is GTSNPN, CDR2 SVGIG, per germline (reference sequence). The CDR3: CAWSPALAGVDTQYF. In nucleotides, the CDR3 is TGTGCCTGGAGCCCGGCACTAGCGGGAGTTGATACGCAGTATTTT.

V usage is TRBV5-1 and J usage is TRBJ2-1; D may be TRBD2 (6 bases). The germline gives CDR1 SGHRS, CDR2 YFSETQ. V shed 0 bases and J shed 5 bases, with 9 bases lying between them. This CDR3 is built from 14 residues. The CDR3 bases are TGCGCCAGCAGCTTGGCGGGAGCTAACAATGAGCAGTTCTTC. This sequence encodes CASSLAGANNEQFF. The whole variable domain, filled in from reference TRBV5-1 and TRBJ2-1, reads KAGVTQTPRYLIKTRGQQVTLSCSPISGHRSVSWYQQTPGQGLQFLFEYFSETQRNKGNFPGRFSGRQFSNSRSEMNVSTLELGDSALYLCASSLAGANNEQFFGPGTRLTVL.

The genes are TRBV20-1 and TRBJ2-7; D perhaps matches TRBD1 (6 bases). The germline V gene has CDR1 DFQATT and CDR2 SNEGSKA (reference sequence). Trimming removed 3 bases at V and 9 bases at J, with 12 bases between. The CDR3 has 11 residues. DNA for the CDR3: TGCAGTGCTAGCAAAGGGGGTCGGCAGTACTTC. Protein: CSASKGGRQYF.

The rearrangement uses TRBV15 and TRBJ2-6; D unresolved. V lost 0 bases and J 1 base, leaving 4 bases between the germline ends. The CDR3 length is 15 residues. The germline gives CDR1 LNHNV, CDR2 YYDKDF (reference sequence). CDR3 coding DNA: TGTGCCACCAGCAGAGATGGATCTGGGGCCAACGTCCTGACTTTC. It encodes CATSRDGSGANVLTF. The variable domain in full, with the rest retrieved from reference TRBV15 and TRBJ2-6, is DAMVIQNPRYQVTQFGKPVTLSCSQTLNHNVMYWYQQKSSQAPKLLFHYYDKDFNNEADTPDNFQSRRPNTSFCFLDIRSPGLGDTAMYLCATSRDGSGANVLTFGAGSRLTVL.

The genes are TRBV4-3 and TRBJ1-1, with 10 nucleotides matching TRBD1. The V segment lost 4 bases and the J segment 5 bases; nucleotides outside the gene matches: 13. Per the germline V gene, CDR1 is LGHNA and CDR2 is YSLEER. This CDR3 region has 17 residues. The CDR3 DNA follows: TGCGCCAGCAGCCTCCGGGACAGGGGCCTCTTGGGGACTGAAGCTTTCTTT. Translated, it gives CASSLRDRGLLGTEAFF.

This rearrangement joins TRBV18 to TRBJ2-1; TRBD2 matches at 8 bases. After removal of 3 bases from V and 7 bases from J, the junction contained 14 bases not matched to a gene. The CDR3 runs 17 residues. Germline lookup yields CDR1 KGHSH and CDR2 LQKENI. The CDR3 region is CASSPSTGTGGVNEQFF. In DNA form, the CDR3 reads TGTGCCAGCTCACCGAGTACCGGGACCGGGGGGGTAAATGAGCAGTTCTTC.

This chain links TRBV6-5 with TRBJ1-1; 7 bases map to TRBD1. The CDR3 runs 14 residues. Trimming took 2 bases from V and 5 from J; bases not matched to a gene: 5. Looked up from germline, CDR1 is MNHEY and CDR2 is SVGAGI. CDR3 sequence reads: CASSYDRVGTEAFF. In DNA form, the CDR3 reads TGTGCCAGCAGTTACGACAGGGTCGGAACTGAAGCTTTCTTT.

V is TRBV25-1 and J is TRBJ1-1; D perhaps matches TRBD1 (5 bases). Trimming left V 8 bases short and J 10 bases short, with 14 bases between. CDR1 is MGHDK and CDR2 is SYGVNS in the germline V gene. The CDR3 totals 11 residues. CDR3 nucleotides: TGTGCCAGCTGGGGTTGGGGGAGAGCTTTCTTT. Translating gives CASWGWGRAFF.

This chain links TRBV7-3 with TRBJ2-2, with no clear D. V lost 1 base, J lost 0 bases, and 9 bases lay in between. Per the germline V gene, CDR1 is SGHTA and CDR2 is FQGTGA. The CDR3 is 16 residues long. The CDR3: CASSLSTSANTGELFF. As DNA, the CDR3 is TGTGCCAGCAGCTTAAGTACGAGTGCGAACACCGGGGAGCTGTTTTTT.

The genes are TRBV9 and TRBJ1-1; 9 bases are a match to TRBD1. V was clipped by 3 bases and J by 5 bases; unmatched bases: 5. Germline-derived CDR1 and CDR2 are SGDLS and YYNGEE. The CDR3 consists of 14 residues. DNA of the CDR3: TGTGCCAGCAGCGACGACAGGGGGGGGACTGAAGCTTTCTTT. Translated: CASSDDRGGTEAFF.